The present entry profiles one T cell receptor beta chain with its context. As processed by the authors: Estimation of nucleated cell counts was performed using reference gene primer amplification. Measured with immunoSEQ multiplex PCR; TCRdb has only the in-frame clones, and not every one. The V and J calls and clone size come from that table; D and trimming were worked out from the DNA. The top ten clones hold around 4.2% of a sample with about 110,000 clones, 80% of them seen once. This specimen comes from a study of blood T cell repertoires in COVID-19. Study overall: Some COVID-19 samples were acute and others convalescent; all came from the United States, Italy and Spain. In each case, the material was cDNA or gDNA derived from T cells, B-cell-depleted T cells, or PBMCs.

The CDR3 covers 13 residues. The V and J ends lost 7 bases and 5 bases, in that order; junction bases with no gene match: 4. Germline CDR1 and CDR2: LNHNV and YYDKDF (reference sequence). The material sequenced was peripheral blood. The chain uses TRBV15 and TRBJ2-1, with 8 positions matching TRBD2. The source is a human donor in a cohort sampled during active or convalescent COVID-19. In nucleotides, the CDR3 is TGTGCCACCAAGCGGGGGCAGAACAATGAGCAGTTCTTC. This encodes CATKRGQNNEQFF.